The 21 T cell receptor beta chains reported below all come from one sample, sequenced in a study of technical replicates of blood from a few donors. Here immunoSEQ multiplex PCR was the method, and the copy in TCRdb shows in-frame clones only, minus some. This table holds tens of thousands of clones, around nine tenths found once. The specimen was PBMCs. These TCRs come from a human donor in good health. Some clones in this sample may be carry-over from other donors' samples.

This rearrangement joins TRBV18 to TRBJ2-5; D gene unclear. V lost 6 bases to trimming and J lost 5 bases, with 7 bases between them. This CDR3 contains 11 residues. Per the germline V gene, CDR1 is KGHSH and CDR2 is LQKENI. The CDR3 reads CASSSLETQYF. The DNA for the CDR3 is TGTGCCAGCTCCTCCCTTGAGACCCAGTACTTC.

This clone was detected once. This chain joins TRBV6-5 and TRBJ2-6; D ambiguous. The CDR3 sequence is 13 residues long. Looked up from germline, CDR1 is MNHEY and CDR2 is SVGAGI. Trimming took 6 bases from V and 2 from J, leaving 5 bases between them. As DNA, the CDR3 is TGTGCCAGCAGACAGCCTGGGGCCAACGTCCTGACTTTC. Its translation: CASRQPGANVLTF.

The CDR3 reads CAWSVKGGLGQPQHF. CDR3 bases: TGTGCCTGGAGTGTAAAAGGGGGCCTCGGGCAGCCCCAGCATTTT. V is TRBV30 and J is TRBJ1-5; 7 bases line up with TRBD1. In germline, CDR1 is GTSNPN, CDR2 SVGIG (reference sequence). Unmatched junction bases numbered 9, after V lost 0 bases and J lost 7 bases. The CDR3 covers 15 residues.

The chain is built from TRBV5-1 and TRBJ1-2; TRBD1 matches 9 bases. This CDR3 has 12 residues. V shed 2 bases, J shed 11 bases, and the junction held 4 bases outside the gene matches. CDR1 is SGHRS, CDR2 YFSETQ, per germline. The DNA for the CDR3 is TGCGCCAGCAGCTTAGGGGACAGGGCGTACACCTTC. Protein: CASSLGDRAYTF.

The gene calls are TRBV7-2 and TRBJ1-2, with no clear D. The CDR3 is made up of 16 amino acids. V was trimmed by 2 bases and J by 7 bases, leaving 20 bases between them. Germline CDR1 reads SGHTA; CDR2 reads FQGNSA. CDR3 region: CASSLYFTADNGGYTF. For the CDR3, the DNA is TGTGCCAGCAGCTTATATTTTACAGCCGACAACGGTGGCTACACCTTC.

This clone was detected once. The CDR3, as DNA: TGTGCCAGCAGCTTAAGACAGGGGGACGCCTACGAGCAGTACTTC. Amino acid sequence: CASSLRQGDAYEQYF. The chain employs TRBV5-4 and TRBJ2-7, with TRBD1 matching 9 bases. The J segment lost 2 bases and the V segment lost 2 bases, leaving 5 bases of the junction unmatched. The CDR3 covers 15 residues. Germline V CDR1 and CDR2: SGHNT, YYREEE (reference sequence). Combining the CDR3 with reference TRBV5-4 and TRBJ2-7 gives the whole variable domain ETGVTQSPTHLIKTRGQQVTLRCSSQSGHNTVSWYQQALGQGPQFIFQYYREEENGRGNFPPRFSGLQFPNYSSELNVNALELDDSALYLCASSLRQGDAYEQYFGPGTRLTVT.

V gene TRBV7-8 combines with J gene TRBJ2-3, with TRBD2 identical over 7 bases. The ends lost 6 bases at V and 6 bases at J; junction bases unmatched: 9. CDR1 and CDR2 from the germline V gene are SGHVS and FQNEAQ. The CDR3 has 14 amino acids. As DNA, the CDR3 is TGTGCCAGCAGGTGGGGAGGGGCCAGCGATACGCAGTATTTT. This translates into CASRWGGASDTQYF.

The rearrangement uses TRBV2 and TRBJ2-5; D might be TRBD1 (6 bases). CDR3 length equals 13 residues. CDR1 is SNHLY, CDR2 FYNNEI, per germline. Trimming pared 6 bases from V and 5 bases from J, leaving 13 bases between. The CDR3 coding sequence is TGTGCCAGCAGCCTCAGACAGGCTGAGACCCAGTACTTC. It specifies CASSLRQAETQYF.

This clone showed up just a few times. This chain uses TRBV7-9 with TRBJ1-3, with a tentative D call TRBD1 (6 bases). Trimming shortened V by 1 base and J by 3 bases, and 10 bases separated the two germline ends. CDR3 length: 15 amino acids. Germline CDR1 and CDR2: SEHNR and FQNEAQ (reference sequence). CDR3: CASSLVTGGGNTIYF. As DNA, the CDR3 is TGTGCCAGCAGCTTAGTGACAGGAGGTGGAAACACCATATATTTT.

This chain links TRBV9 with TRBJ2-1; TRBD2 is a possible D gene (6 bases). The CDR3 totals 16 residues. V was pared by 3 bases and J by 3 bases, with 16 bases between. From germline, CDR1 is SGDLS and CDR2 YYNGEE. The DNA for the CDR3 is TGTGCCAGCAGCGCCGGGTGGGGGGTGAACTACAATGAGCAGTTCTTC. Translated: CASSAGWGVNYNEQFF.

This clone was detected once. This chain uses TRBV19 with TRBJ2-3, with a weak D call TRBD2 (6 bases). CDR1 and CDR2 (germline): LNHDA, SQIVND (reference sequence). The CDR3 has 13 amino acids. Trimming left V 4 bases short and J 6 bases short, with 11 bases between. This CDR3 reads CASSTGLRDTQYF. Written as DNA, the CDR3 is TGTGCCAGTAGTACGGGACTTCGGGATACGCAGTATTTT. The full variable domain, rest sourced from reference TRBV19 and TRBJ2-3, is DGGITQSPKYLFRKEGQNVTLSCEQNLNHDAMYWYRQDPGQGLRLIYYSQIVNDFQKGDIAEGYSVSREKKESFPLTVTSAQKNPTAFYLCASSTGLRDTQYFGPGTRLTVL.

The V call is TRBV5-1, the J call TRBJ2-7, with TRBD1 matching 7 bases. V shed 4 bases and J 6 bases; nucleotides not matched to a gene: 25. Germline-derived CDR1 and CDR2 are SGHRS and YFSETQ. The CDR3 totals 19 residues. The CDR3 DNA reads TGCGCCAGCAGCACAGTTTTGGCGGCAGGGGGAAGGGGTATCGCCGAGCAGTACTTC. Its protein product is CASSTVLAAGGRGIAEQYF.

The chain carries TRBV10-3 and TRBJ2-5, with 7 positions matching TRBD1. Trimming took 10 bases from V and 5 from J; bases not matched to a gene: 10. CDR1 is ENHRY, CDR2 SYGVKD, per germline. The CDR3 length is 13 residues. Here the CDR3 DNA reads TGTGCCACGTCCTCGACAGGGAAGGAGACCCAGTACTTC. It is translated as CATSSTGKETQYF.

This sequence joins TRBV30 and TRBJ2-1, with 10 bases aligning to TRBD2. The length of the CDR3 is 14 residues. Germline-derived CDR1 and CDR2 are GTSNPN and SVGIG (reference sequence). Trimming removed 2 bases from V and 7 bases from J; junction bases left unmatched: 5. This chain's CDR3 is CAWSRGLATNEQFF. Written as DNA, the CDR3 is TGTGCCTGGAGTAGGGGACTAGCGACTAATGAGCAGTTCTTC.

The J gene is TRBJ2-4, the V gene TRBV9; a possible D gene is TRBD2 (5 bases). With 4 bases removed from V and 3 bases from J, the gap between germline ends came to 8 bases. This CDR3 spans 13 amino acids. The germline V gene has CDR1 SGDLS and CDR2 YYNGEE. CDR3 coding DNA: TGTGCCAGCAGCCCGGCGGGCAAAAACATTCAGTACTTC. This gives the protein CASSPAGKNIQYF.

The chain couples TRBV7-6 to TRBJ2-5; 8 bases are shared with TRBD2. This CDR3 comprises 16 residues. Trimming at V came to 5 bases and at J to 1 base, leaving 9 bases not matched to a gene. Germline-derived CDR1 and CDR2 are SGHVS and FNYEAQ. The CDR3 spells CASSPRLARLQETQYF. The DNA for the CDR3 is TGTGCCAGCAGCCCCAGACTAGCGAGACTCCAAGAGACCCAGTACTTC.

This chain joins TRBV7-2 and TRBJ1-5; tentative D call: TRBD1 (6 bases). Germline CDR1 SGHTA, CDR2 FQGNSA. The V gene lost 0 bases and the J gene lost 0 bases, with 15 bases spanning the gap. The CDR3 consists of 18 residues. The CDR3 is CASSLARTAYISNQPQHF. The CDR3 nucleotides are TGTGCCAGCAGCTTAGCGCGGACAGCTTATATTAGCAATCAGCCCCAGCATTTT.

The chain uses TRBV10-3 and TRBJ2-7, with 9 bases matching TRBD1. Looked up from germline, CDR1 is ENHRY and CDR2 is SYGVKD. The CDR3 totals 17 residues. With V trimmed by 6 bases and J by 3 bases, 15 bases remained unmatched. CDR3 coding DNA: TGTGCCATCAGGTCTCACGGGACAGGGTTTTCCCTCTACGAGCAGTACTTC. Its translation: CAIRSHGTGFSLYEQYF.

The chain couples TRBV6-1 to TRBJ2-3; 8 nucleotides match TRBD2. This CDR3 is 13 amino acids long. J lost 6 bases, V lost 7 bases, and 6 bases had no gene match. The V gene's germline CDR1 is MNHNS and CDR2 SASEGT. The DNA of the CDR3 is TGTGCCAGCACACTAGCGGAGGTGGATACGCAGTATTTT. This encodes CASTLAEVDTQYF.

This clone was picked up one time. Here the CDR3 DNA reads TGTGCCAGCAGGGCAGGTCCAAGCAATCAGCCCCAGCATTTT. It specifies CASRAGPSNQPQHF. This chain uses TRBV6-5 with TRBJ1-5; D remains ambiguous. Germline CDR1 is MNHEY and CDR2 is SVGAGI. CDR3 size: 14 residues. The ends were cut back, 6 bases at V and 1 base at J, with 10 bases in the middle.

V usage is TRBV28 and J usage is TRBJ1-2, with D unresolved. CDR3 length: 11 residues. Per germline, CDR1 MDHEN and CDR2 SYDVKM. V lost 4 bases and J lost 4, with 4 bases in between. The CDR3 loop is CASSYGYGYTF. CDR3 nucleotides: TGTGCCAGCAGTTACGGCTATGGCTACACCTTC.